One sample yielded the 17 T cell receptor beta chains listed below, sequenced in a study of blood T cell repertoires in COVID-19. Clones were read by immunoSEQ multiplex PCR, and TCRdb kept only the in-frame ones, dropping some. The sample lists some 300,000 clones, around 90% occurring once. What was sequenced was peripheral blood. Every receptor here comes from a woman between 45 and 60 years old with COVID-19, enrolled during active disease.

The rearrangement joins TRBV10-3 to TRBJ1-2; 11 positions match TRBD1. There are 16 residues in the CDR3. CDR1 and CDR2 (germline): ENHRY, SYGVKD. V lost 7 bases to trimming and J lost 3 bases; unmatched junction nucleotides: 10. DNA for the CDR3: TGTGCCATCAAAGACCCGGGACAGGGGGATGACTATGGCTACACCTTC. Translated: CAIKDPGQGDDYGYTF.

CDR3 sequence: CASSLGGSGTGELFF. For the CDR3, the DNA is TGTGCCAGCAGCTTAGGCGGGAGCGGCACCGGGGAGCTGTTTTTT. This sequence joins TRBV7-9 and TRBJ2-2; 7 bases line up with TRBD2. Looked up from germline, CDR1 is SEHNR and CDR2 is FQNEAQ (reference sequence). V lost 1 base to trimming and J lost 4 bases; unmatched junction nucleotides: 3. CDR3 length: 15 residues.

This clone was counted once. Compared with germline, one end of the junction differs, possibly owing to a read error. This chain's CDR3 is CASSLDRRYNEQFF. CDR3 nucleotide sequence: TGTGCCAGTAGTTTAGACAGGCGCTACAATGAGCAGTTCTTC. J is TRBJ2-1 and V is TRBV19; D might be TRBD1 (6 bases). Per germline, CDR1 LNHDA and CDR2 SQIVND (reference sequence). The CDR3 loop spans 14 amino acids.

The chain links TRBV6-2 or TRBV6-3 to TRBJ2-5, with 8 positions matching TRBD2. The length of the CDR3 is 15 residues. Trimming at V came to 6 bases and at J to 9 bases, leaving 15 bases not matched to a gene. Germline V gene sequence: CDR1 MNHEY, CDR2 SVGEGT. The CDR3 reads CASSNAPGGGKAQYF. The DNA for the CDR3 is TGTGCCAGCAGCAACGCGCCGGGAGGGGGGAAGGCCCAGTACTTC.

The table lists this clone with a few counts. The V call is TRBV29-1, the J call TRBJ1-1; D uncertain. CDR3 size: 12 residues. Trimming left V 7 bases short and J 5 bases short, with 14 bases between. Germline V gives CDR1 SQVTM, CDR2 ANQGSEA. CDR3 loop: CSGYTPGTEAFF. CDR3 sequence (DNA): TGCAGCGGGTACACCCCGGGGACTGAAGCTTTCTTT.

This chain uses TRBV7-3 with TRBJ2-1; possibly TRBD2 for D (6 bases). The CDR3 totals 11 residues. Trimming cost V 5 bases and J 9 bases, with 8 bases left between them. Germline V gene data show CDR1 as SGHTA and CDR2 as FQGTGA. The CDR3 spells CASSISGEQFF. The DNA for the CDR3 is TGTGCCAGCAGCATTAGCGGTGAGCAGTTCTTC.

V and J are TRBV13 and TRBJ1-1, with 9 bases that match TRBD1. This CDR3 is 17 amino acids long. Per germline, CDR1 PRHDT and CDR2 FYEKMQ (reference sequence). The J segment lost 5 bases and the V segment lost 5 bases, leaving 15 bases of the junction unmatched. The CDR3 region is CASSPDPGQGGTTEAFF. The DNA of the CDR3 is TGTGCCAGCAGCCCTGATCCGGGACAGGGAGGGACGACTGAAGCTTTCTTT. Supplemented by reference TRBV13 and TRBJ1-1, the full variable domain reads AAGVIQSPRHLIKEKRETATLKCYPIPRHDTVYWYQQGPGQDPQFLISFYEKMQSDKGSIPDRFSAQQFSDYHSELNMSSLELGDSALYFCASSPDPGQGGTTEAFFGQGTRLTVV.

This chain connects TRBV29-1 to TRBJ1-2; tentative D call: TRBD1 (6 bases). The CDR3 has 15 residues. Germline loops: CDR1 SQVTM, CDR2 ANQGSEA. V was shortened by 6 bases and J by 0 bases, with 17 bases between the two germline ends. As DNA, the CDR3 is TGCAGCGTGGGGGGGGGACACGCGCCTAACTATGGCTACACCTTC. Its protein is CSVGGGHAPNYGYTF.

The V and J genes are TRBV27 and TRBJ1-6; perhaps TRBD1 as D (6 bases). The length of the CDR3 is 15 residues. Looked up from germline, CDR1 is MNHEY and CDR2 is SMNVEV (reference sequence). Trimming left V 7 bases short and J 7 bases short, with 17 bases between. The CDR3 DNA follows: TGTGCCAGCAACCCTAGGGGGATCTCGAATTCACCCCTCCACTTT. It is translated as CASNPRGISNSPLHF.

The genes are TRBV27 and TRBJ1-2; 8 nucleotides match TRBD1. CDR1 is MNHEY, CDR2 SMNVEV, per germline (reference sequence). CDR3 length equals 14 residues. The V segment lost 3 bases and the J segment 7 bases; nucleotides outside the gene matches: 7. The CDR3 loop reads CASSFGQGAGGYTF. CDR3 nucleotide sequence: TGTGCCAGCAGTTTCGGCCAGGGGGCTGGTGGCTACACCTTC.

This rearrangement joins TRBV3-1 (or the pseudogene TRBV3-2) to TRBJ2-1; 13 bases match TRBD2. CDR1 is LGHDT, CDR2 YNNKEL, per germline (reference sequence). The CDR3 spans 16 residues. V lost 4 bases, J lost 7 bases, and 7 bases stayed unmatched. In nucleotides, the CDR3 is TGTGCCAGCAGCCCCTGGACTAGCGGGAGTGTTAATGAGCAGTTCTTC. This encodes CASSPWTSGSVNEQFF.

The chain has TRBV27 and TRBJ2-3, with TRBD2 as a possible D gene (6 bases). The CDR3 has 15 residues. Between the trimmed V and J ends, which lost 5 bases and 0 bases, there was a span of 12 bases. Germline assignment: CDR1 MNHEY and CDR2 SMNVEV (reference sequence). The CDR3 loop is CASSNGGRSTDTQYF. The CDR3 DNA follows: TGTGCCAGCAGTAACGGGGGACGCAGCACAGATACGCAGTATTTT.

The table lists this clone with a count of one. This sequence joins TRBV14 and TRBJ2-3; the match to TRBD2 covers 8 bases. The J segment lost 5 bases and the V segment lost 2 bases, leaving 6 bases of the junction unmatched. The CDR3 extends over 15 amino acids. Germline V gene sequence: CDR1 SGHDN, CDR2 FVKESK. CDR3 sequence reads: CASSQLAGKGDTQYF. The CDR3 DNA follows: TGTGCCAGCAGCCAATTAGCGGGAAAGGGAGATACGCAGTATTTT.

A remark on this clone: Other nucleotide sequences in the sample specify the same CDR3. V and J are TRBV5-4 and TRBJ2-7, with TRBD2 matching over 10 bases. V lost 4 bases, J lost 1 base, and 8 bases stayed unmatched. Germline V CDR1 and CDR2: SGHNT, YYREEE (reference sequence). The CDR3 runs to 16 residues. CDR3 loop: CASSRTSGRDSYEQYF. CDR3 sequence (DNA): TGTGCCAGCAGCCGGACTAGCGGAAGGGATTCCTACGAGCAGTACTTC.

V gene TRBV7-9 combines with J gene TRBJ2-2; TRBD2 aligns across 9 bases. The ends lost 2 bases at V and 5 bases at J; junction bases unmatched: 3. The germline gives CDR1 SEHNR, CDR2 FQNEAQ (reference sequence). CDR3 length: 15 amino acids. The CDR3 sequence is CASSLIAGETGELFF. The CDR3 nucleotides are TGTGCCAGCAGCTTAATAGCGGGAGAGACCGGGGAGCTGTTTTTT.

This clone was counted once. The chain has TRBV6-5 and TRBJ2-5; 10 nucleotides align to TRBD2. The ends lost 6 bases at V and 6 bases at J; junction bases unmatched: 4. The germline V gene encodes CDR1 MNHEY and CDR2 SVGAGI. The length of the CDR3 is 13 residues. Written as DNA, the CDR3 is TGTGCCAGCAGAGCGGGAGGGCCGAAGACCCAGTACTTC. Its translation: CASRAGGPKTQYF.

The V call is TRBV6-5, the J call TRBJ1-1, with TRBD1 matching over 7 bases. This CDR3 contains 13 residues. Germline trimming cut 6 bases from V and 4 bases from J; bases unmatched to any gene: 5. Germline CDR1 reads MNHEY; CDR2 reads SVGAGI. Written as DNA, the CDR3 is TGTGCCAGCAGGCCAGGGGGGATCACTGAAGCTTTCTTT. Its protein is CASRPGGITEAFF.